The rows below give T cell receptor beta chains drawn from one sample of a study of cytomegalovirus exposure and HLA in healthy donors. TCRdb's table, derived via immunoSEQ multiplex PCR, lists solely in-frame clones and lacks some. The repertoire holds about 150,000 clones, approximately 81% seen once, with over 1.3% in the top ten. The material sequenced was PBMCs. The receptors come from a man younger than 35 in good health and CMV-seronegative. Each CDR3 is given with its conserved first and last residue. Each record gives: J gene, clone size, D gene, V gene, CDR3 protein, CDR3 DNA. A D gene is named only where the DNA matches it firmly. The listing skips clone size in some rows; elsewhere it reads once, few, many or a size class.

TRBJ2-1 | few | . | TRBV7-9 | CASSLLQGRRGMGEQFF | TGTGCCAGCAGCTTATTGCAAGGCAGGAGGGGAATGGGTGAGCAGTTCTTC
TRBJ2-2 | few | . | TRBV5-6 | CASSFHDTGELFF | TGTGCCAGCAGCTTCCATGACACCGGGGAGCTGTTTTTT
TRBJ1-4 | . | TRBD1 | TRBV19 | CASTSTGVVHEKLFF | TGTGCCAGTACCTCTACAGGGGTGGTACACGAAAAACTGTTTTTT
TRBJ1-2 | . | . | TRBV7-9 | CASSSRRGINGYTF | TGTGCCAGCAGCTCCCGTCGGGGAATTAATGGCTACACCTTC
TRBJ1-1 | . | TRBD1 | TRBV19 | CASSGTGGMTEAFF | TGTGCCAGTAGCGGGACAGGGGGCATGACTGAAGCTTTCTTT
TRBJ1-1 | . | TRBD1 | TRBV14 | CASSQGQPGESFF | TGTGCCAGCAGCCAGGGACAGCCCGGGGAATCTTTCTTT
TRBJ2-1 | . | TRBD1 | TRBV7-9 | CASSSGQGRGVQQFF | TGTGCCAGCAGCTCAGGACAGGGCAGGGGTGTGCAGCAGTTCTTC
TRBJ2-4 | few | . | TRBV9 | CASSATVQGAKNIQYF | TGTGCCAGCAGCGCAACTGTACAGGGAGCCAAAAACATTCAGTACTTC
TRBJ2-3 | . | TRBD2 | TRBV2 | CASRASGTSTDTQYF | TGTGCCAGCAGAGCTAGCGGAACTAGCACAGATACGCAGTATTTT
TRBJ1-2 | . | . | TRBV28 | CASSGDQGTRDYGYTF | TGTGCCAGCAGCGGGGACCAGGGGACCCGGGACTATGGCTACACCTTC
TRBJ2-7 | once | . | TRBV29-1 | CSVATIYEQYF | TGCAGCGTTGCGACAATCTACGAGCAGTACTTC
TRBJ1-1 | . | TRBD1 | TRBV5-4 | CASSWTGRTEAFF | TGTGCCAGCAGCTGGACAGGGCGGACTGAAGCTTTCTTT
TRBJ2-3 | few | TRBD2 | TRBV10-3 | CAISELARRDTQYF | TGTGCCATCAGTGAACTAGCGAGGAGGGATACGCAGTATTTT
TRBJ1-5 | . | . | TRBV2 | CASSDGGNQPQHF | TGTGCCAGCAGTGACGGGGGCAATCAGCCCCAGCATTTT
TRBJ1-4 | . | . | TRBV30 | CAWSVQGFEKLFF | TGTGCCTGGAGTGTACAGGGTTTTGAAAAACTGTTTTTT
TRBJ1-5 | . | TRBD1 | TRBV28 | CASSPPTGVNQPQHF | TGTGCCAGCAGTCCCCCAACAGGGGTGAATCAGCCCCAGCATTTT
TRBJ2-7 | . | TRBD2 | TRBV7-2 | CASSLDASGAYEQYF | TGTGCCAGCAGCTTAGACGCTAGCGGGGCCTACGAGCAGTACTTC
TRBJ2-7 | few | TRBD1 | TRBV5-6 | CASSFGTGQPREYF | TGTGCCAGCAGCTTTGGGACAGGGCAACCTAGGGAGTACTTC
TRBJ1-6 | few | TRBD1 | TRBV6-1 | CASSEAGTGAYNSPLHF | TGTGCCAGCAGTGAAGCAGGGACAGGGGCCTATAATTCACCCCTCCACTTT
TRBJ2-3 | few | TRBD2 | TRBV9 | CASTRNPGLAGGTDTQYF | TGTGCCAGCACCAGAAATCCGGGACTAGCGGGAGGGACAGATACGCAGTATTTT
TRBJ2-7 | . | TRBD1 | TRBV7-8 | CASSPGQASSYEQYF | TGTGCCAGCAGCCCGGGACAGGCGAGCTCCTACGAGCAGTACTTC
TRBJ2-6 | . | TRBD1 | TRBV7-9 | CASSSQGTGANVLTF | TGTGCCAGCAGCTCACAGGGGACTGGGGCCAACGTCCTGACTTTC
TRBJ1-5 | . | TRBD1 | TRBV6-5 | CASSYSWQGANQPQHF | TGTGCCAGCAGTTACTCGTGGCAGGGGGCAAATCAGCCCCAGCATTTT
TRBJ2-2 | once | . | TRBV28 | CASSFWARESGELFF | TGTGCCAGCAGTTTCTGGGCGAGAGAGTCCGGGGAGCTGTTTTTT